This T cell receptor beta chain is from a study of metastatic and nonmetastatic thyroid tumors. For the study at large: Across blood and tumor or nodule tissue, repertoires from malignant and benign thyroid patients were compared with one another.

Each patient went into thyroid surgery without having received any treatment. TCRdb reprocessed the PCR reads using MiXCR. The table has about 15,000 clones, roughly a third seen once. Germline CDR1 reads MNHEY; CDR2 reads SMNVEV (reference sequence). The trim removed 6 bases at V and 0 bases at J, leaving 1 base unmatched. CDR3 length equals 14 residues. This clone showed up just a few times. Its antigen is not identified. Findings and limits, study-wide: Reports indicated that malignant thyroid tumors showed significantly higher TCR beta diversity than benign nodules did, in blood and tumor.

This receptor was taken from a male donor with papillary thyroid cancer or a benign thyroid nodule (not recorded which). Some clones in this sample may be carry-over from other donors' samples. This sequence joins TRBV27 and TRBJ2-2; 7 nucleotides align to TRBD1. Sequences were obtained from tumor tissue. CDR3 loop: CASRGQTNTGELFF. DNA for the CDR3: TGTGCCAGCAGGGGACAGACGAACACCGGGGAGCTGTTTTTT.